These 11 T cell receptor beta chains share one sample of origin, sequenced in a study of control samples from healthy donors and cancer patients. Repertoires were generated with immunoSEQ multiplex PCR, while TCRdb's copy carries only in-frame clones and drops some. The profile shows about 98,000 clones, roughly 78% of them singletons. Sequenced material: blood. The receptors were sampled from a man aged 55-75 years in good health.

The chain combines TRBV5-4 with TRBJ2-5; 8 bases are a match to TRBD1. Germline values: CDR1 SGHNT, CDR2 YYREEE (reference sequence). The ends lost 4 bases at V and 4 bases at J; junction bases unmatched: 6. CDR3 size: 14 residues. The DNA of the CDR3 is TGTGCCAGCAGCGAGACAGGGGCTCCAGAGACCCAGTACTTC. It translates to CASSETGAPETQYF. The full variable domain, completed using reference TRBV5-4 and TRBJ2-5, is ETGVTQSPTHLIKTRGQQVTLRCSSQSGHNTVSWYQQALGQGPQFIFQYYREEENGRGNFPPRFSGLQFPNYSSELNVNALELDDSALYLCASSETGAPETQYFGPGTRLLVL.

The chain couples TRBV11-3 to TRBJ2-1; 10 bases agree with TRBD2. Per germline, CDR1 SGHNT and CDR2 YENEEA. J was trimmed by 2 bases and V by 1 base; bases with no gene match: 5. This CDR3 spans 17 amino acids. CDR3: CASSLGGGLATYNEQFF. The CDR3 coding sequence is TGTGCCAGCAGCTTAGGCGGGGGACTAGCGACCTACAATGAGCAGTTCTTC.

V and J are TRBV6-4 and TRBJ2-3; tentatively, D is TRBD2 (6 bases). The CDR3 covers 15 residues. Germline CDR1 and CDR2: MRHNA and SNTAGT. Trimming took 6 bases from V and 0 from J, leaving 13 bases between them. The CDR3 DNA reads TGTGCCAGCAGCCTTGCGGGGCAAAGCACAGATACGCAGTATTTT. It specifies CASSLAGQSTDTQYF.

The V gene is TRBV5-4, the J gene TRBJ2-4; D might be TRBD1 (5 bases). Per germline, CDR1 SGHNT and CDR2 YYREEE (reference sequence). The CDR3 has 14 amino acids. The germline V and J ends were trimmed by 0 bases and 6 bases, with 10 bases remaining between them. The CDR3 region has the DNA TGTGCCAGCAGCTTGGGGCAGGGTACAAACATTCAGTACTTC. It encodes CASSLGQGTNIQYF.

The J gene is TRBJ2-1, the V gene TRBV3-1 (or the pseudogene TRBV3-2), with 7 nucleotides matching TRBD2. This CDR3 spans 19 amino acids. Unmatched junction bases numbered 18, after V lost 3 bases and J lost 4 bases. CDR1 and CDR2 from the germline V gene are LGHDT and YNNKEL (reference sequence). The CDR3 nucleotides read TGTGCCAGCAGCCATCTTCGGGCTAGCGGAGGGTCGGGGTACAATGAGCAGTTCTTC. It codes for CASSHLRASGGSGYNEQFF.

This chain uses TRBV2 with TRBJ1-2; 8 bases are shared with TRBD1. V trimming: 3 bases; J trimming: 6 bases; junction bases outside the gene matches: 15. The CDR3 runs 17 residues. Germline lookup yields CDR1 SNHLY and CDR2 FYNNEI. Here the CDR3 DNA reads TGTGCCAGCAGTGATCAGGTGCTGAACAGGGGGGCTGATGGCTACACCTTC. Amino acid sequence: CASSDQVLNRGADGYTF.

The rearrangement joins TRBV11-3 to TRBJ2-1; 8 positions agree with TRBD2. Germline loops: CDR1 SGHNT, CDR2 YENEEA. V shed 5 bases and J 5 bases; nucleotides not matched to a gene: 5. The CDR3 runs 14 residues. CDR3 region: CASSQRGGNNEQFF. CDR3 nucleotides: TGTGCCAGCAGCCAACGGGGGGGAAACAATGAGCAGTTCTTC.

This chain links TRBV13 with TRBJ1-2, with D hard to call. Trimming removed 4 bases at V and 0 bases at J, with 12 bases between. Germline V gene sequence: CDR1 PRHDT, CDR2 FYEKMQ (reference sequence). The CDR3 consists of 15 residues. Here the CDR3 DNA reads TGTGCCAGCAGCTCGTGGACGGCCACTAACTATGGCTACACCTTC. Protein: CASSSWTATNYGYTF. The full variable domain, in which reference TRBV13 and TRBJ1-2 provide the parts outside the CDR3, is AAGVIQSPRHLIKEKRETATLKCYPIPRHDTVYWYQQGPGQDPQFLISFYEKMQSDKGSIPDRFSAQQFSDYHSELNMSSLELGDSALYFCASSSWTATNYGYTFGSGTRLTVV.

The rearrangement links TRBV29-1 to TRBJ2-7, with a tentative D call TRBD2 (6 bases). The germline V gene has CDR1 SQVTM and CDR2 ANQGSEA. V lost 3 bases, J lost 5 bases, and 8 bases lay in between. The CDR3 totals 11 residues. Written as DNA, the CDR3 is TGCAGCGTTGACGCGGGGAACGAGCAGTACTTC. It specifies CSVDAGNEQYF.

The chain carries TRBV30 and TRBJ2-3; TRBD1 agrees at 8 bases. The length of the CDR3 is 15 residues. The V gene's germline CDR1 is GTSNPN and CDR2 SVGIG (reference sequence). V gave up 4 bases and J gave up 3 bases; unmatched junction bases: 9. The CDR3 DNA follows: TGTGCCTGGAAAATCCAGGGGGCCAGGACAGATACGCAGTATTTT. This gives the protein CAWKIQGARTDTQYF.

The V gene is TRBV28, the J gene TRBJ1-1, with D uncertain. The germline V gene encodes CDR1 MDHEN and CDR2 SYDVKM. CDR3 length equals 13 residues. V lost 3 bases and J lost 1, with 6 bases in between. The CDR3 region is CASSFSQNTEAFF. The CDR3 region has the DNA TGTGCCAGCAGTTTCTCCCAGAACACTGAAGCTTTCTTT. The variable domain in full, with the rest retrieved from reference TRBV28 and TRBJ1-1, is DVKVTQSSRYLVKRTGEKVFLECVQDMDHENMFWYRQDPGLGLRLIYFSYDVKMKEKGDIPEGYSVSREKKERFSLILESASTNQTSMYLCASSFSQNTEAFFGQGTRLTVV.